This entry describes one TCR beta chain. What this receptor recognizes is not known. Per-base qualities were not stored, and no clone one base away is much larger. These data are taken from a study of blood T cell repertoires in COVID-19 (dated by TCRdb to between 2020 and 2021). Describing the broader study: The collaborator samples originated in the United States, Italy and Spain and spanned the acute and convalescent phases of COVID-19. The prospective study material was composed of cDNA or gDNA derived from T cells, B-cell-depleted T cells, or PBMCs. Subjects who had been exposed to COVID-19, were actively infected with it, or had recovered from it provided the deeply sampled blood TCRbeta repertoires that made up the dataset. The repertoires were made available in a free public database intended to serve as a resource for research on the immune response to SARS-CoV-2. The samples were drawn from two sources: the first 160 participants of the ongoing ImmuneRACE study, and approximately 1,300 subjects contributed by 6 global collaborators. A de-identified subject ID, COVID-19 status, age in years and sex were almost always included in the sample metadata. Where available, HLA class I and class II types were taken from metadata supplied by the sample provider and were not determined by assay-based typing.

The investigation overall reported the following: The quantity of clinical and demographic metadata differed by source and by participant and was supplied without curation.

The immunoSEQ Assay, a bias-controlled multiplex PCR, was used to amplify TCRbeta CDR3 regions from genomic DNA. The authors processed their data as follows. The number of nucleated cells in each sample was estimated from the amplification of reference gene primers within the assay. Sequence reads were collapsed and filtered to measure the absolute abundance of every unique TCRbeta CDR3 rearrangement. For each sample, productive Simpson clonality was calculated as the square root of Simpson's diversity index across productive rearrangements. Entries here come from immuneACCESS through TCRdb and include only in-frame sequences with V and J called. Some clones fail to appear in such tables; in the studies checked, an unresolved V gene covers under half of the shortfall, and the cause of the remainder is unknown. V, J and clone size were drawn from that table, and D and trimming were deduced from the DNA. This sample holds over 250,000 clones; approximately 86% were observed only once. The ten largest clones represent about 2.7% of the sample.

Enrolling through a virtual design, the prospective study's participants ranged in age from about 18 to 89 years and lived across 24 United States geographic areas. Cohort assignment in the prospective study relied on participant-reported clinical history from a screening survey and a study questionnaire. Recovered participants in ImmuneRACE Cohort 3 were defined by two consecutive negative NP/OP PCR tests, clearance by a healthcare professional, or resolution of symptoms. In the prospective study, mobile phlebotomists collected whole blood, serum and a nasopharyngeal or oropharyngeal swab from each participant. Prospective study participants could optionally give additional blood draws and questionnaires over an approximately 2-month period. Before DNA extraction, blood samples from the prospective study were shipped at room temperature or frozen. CDR1 and CDR2 are read off the germline V gene as MDHEN and SYDVKM. Relative to germline, V is missing 6 bases and J is missing 0 bases, with 13 bases of the junction outside any gene match. Counted from cysteine to phenylalanine, this CDR3 has 18 amino acids. The only DNA kept is the CDR3, 54 bases in frame from the first base.

The sequence links TRBV28 to TRBJ1-4; TRBD1 fits 7 bases in the junction. The specimen sequenced was PBMCs or T cells enriched from blood (not recorded which). The receptor comes from a woman aged 18-29 years who had recovered from COVID-19. This receptor has the CDR3 CASSTYRGLEATNEKLFF. The DNA is as follows: TGTGCCAGCAGCACCTACAGGGGACTGGAGGCAACTAATGAAAAACTGTTTTTT.